The clone carrying this TCR beta chain was counted ten times or more. Its cognate antigen is unknown. The V and J ends lost 0 bases and 0 bases, in that order; junction bases with no gene match: 13. Germline loops: CDR1 MNHNS, CDR2 SASEGT. The CDR3 extends over 19 amino acids. To make TCR beta libraries, researchers used iRepertoire HTBI primers and Arm-PCR of CDR3 regions. TCRdb re-analysed the multiplex PCR reads in MiXCR, keeping a single row per CDR3 protein. The sample consists of roughly 700,000 distinct CDR3 sequences, approximately 29% of them appearing once. The source of the sample is a study of regulatory T cells in long-lasting Graves disease. Study-wide points: Sharing of public clonotypes was greater in persistent patients (around 3,000) than in new patients (around 1,000).

Described time point: persistent/refractory GD, antithyroid drugs over 5 years with positive TRAb. From RNA extracted from PBMCs, the TCR library was made. By American Thyroid Association guidelines, Graves' disease was diagnosed in the cohort. One endocrinology department in Xi'an, China, was where patients came from. Sample: peripheral blood mononuclear cells (PBMCs), taken when the disease was refractory, from a patient treated with antithyroid drugs. This TCR was sampled from a female donor with Graves disease. The chain couples TRBV6-1 to TRBJ1-1, with TRBD1 identical over 7 bases. The DNA of the CDR3 is TGTGCCAGCAGTGAAGCGCTTCGGGTGGGGACAGTAGTGAACACTGAAGCTTTCTTT. Translating gives CASSEALRVGTVVNTEAFF.